This TCR beta chain was identified during a study of cytomegalovirus exposure and HLA in healthy donors. Primers included in the PCR were 60 Vbeta and 13 Jbeta primers. The protocol was immunoSEQ multiplex PCR, while the TCRdb copy is restricted to in-frame clones and leaves out a portion. The table records 55,000 to 70,000 clones, roughly 88% of them present only once. Turning to this clone: Antigen specificity is unknown.

Study results and limitations: Later on, an analysis showed TCR association rates differing by HLA locus, with DRB1 the most and HLA-C the fewest.

Per the germline V gene, CDR1 is MNHEY and CDR2 is SVGAGI. CDR3 length: 13 amino acids. V lost 2 bases and J lost 6, with 10 bases in between. This sequence joins TRBV6-5 and TRBJ1-1; D ambiguous. This receptor was obtained from a woman in her 30s in good health and CMV-seronegative. Sequenced: PBMCs. The CDR3 loop reads CASSYPSSAEAFF. The CDR3 DNA reads TGTGCCAGCAGTTACCCGAGTAGCGCTGAAGCTTTCTTT.